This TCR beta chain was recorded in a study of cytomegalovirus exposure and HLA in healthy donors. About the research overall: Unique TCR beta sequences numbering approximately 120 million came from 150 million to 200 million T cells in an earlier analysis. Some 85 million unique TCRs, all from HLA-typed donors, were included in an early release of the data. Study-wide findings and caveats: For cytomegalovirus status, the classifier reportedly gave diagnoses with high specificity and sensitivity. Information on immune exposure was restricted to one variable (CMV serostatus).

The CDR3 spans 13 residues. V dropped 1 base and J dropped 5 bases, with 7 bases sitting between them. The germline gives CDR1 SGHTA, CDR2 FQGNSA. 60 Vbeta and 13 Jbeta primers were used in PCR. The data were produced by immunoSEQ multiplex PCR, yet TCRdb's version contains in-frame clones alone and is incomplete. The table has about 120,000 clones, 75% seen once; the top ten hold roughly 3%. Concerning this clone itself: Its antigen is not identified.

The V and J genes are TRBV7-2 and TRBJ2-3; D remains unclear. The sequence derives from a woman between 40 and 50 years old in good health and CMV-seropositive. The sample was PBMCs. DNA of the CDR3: TGTGCCAGCAGCTTAGTTAGTAGAGATACGCAGTATTTT. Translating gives CASSLVSRDTQYF.